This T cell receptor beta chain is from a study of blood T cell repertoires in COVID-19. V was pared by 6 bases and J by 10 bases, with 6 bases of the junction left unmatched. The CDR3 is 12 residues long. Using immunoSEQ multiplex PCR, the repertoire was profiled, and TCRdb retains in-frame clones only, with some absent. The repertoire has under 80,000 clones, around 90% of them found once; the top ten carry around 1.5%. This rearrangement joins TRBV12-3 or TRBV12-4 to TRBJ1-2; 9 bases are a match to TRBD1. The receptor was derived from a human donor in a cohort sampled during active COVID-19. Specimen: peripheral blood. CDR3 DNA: TGTGCCAGCAGACCCAGGGACAGGGTCTACACCTTC. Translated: CASRPRDRVYTF.